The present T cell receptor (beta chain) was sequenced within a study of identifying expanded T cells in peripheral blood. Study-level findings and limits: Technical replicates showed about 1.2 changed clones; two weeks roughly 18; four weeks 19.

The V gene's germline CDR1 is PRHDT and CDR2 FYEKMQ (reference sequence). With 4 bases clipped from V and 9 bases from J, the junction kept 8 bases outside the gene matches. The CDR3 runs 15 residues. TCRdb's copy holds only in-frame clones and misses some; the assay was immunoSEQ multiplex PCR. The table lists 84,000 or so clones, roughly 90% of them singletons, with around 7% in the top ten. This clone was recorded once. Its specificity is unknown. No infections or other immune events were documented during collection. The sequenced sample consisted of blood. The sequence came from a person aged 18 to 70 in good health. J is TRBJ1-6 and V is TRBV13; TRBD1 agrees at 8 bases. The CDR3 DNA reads TGTGCCAGCAGCTCCGACAGGGGAGGCGGTTCACCCCTCCACTTT. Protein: CASSSDRGGGSPLHF.